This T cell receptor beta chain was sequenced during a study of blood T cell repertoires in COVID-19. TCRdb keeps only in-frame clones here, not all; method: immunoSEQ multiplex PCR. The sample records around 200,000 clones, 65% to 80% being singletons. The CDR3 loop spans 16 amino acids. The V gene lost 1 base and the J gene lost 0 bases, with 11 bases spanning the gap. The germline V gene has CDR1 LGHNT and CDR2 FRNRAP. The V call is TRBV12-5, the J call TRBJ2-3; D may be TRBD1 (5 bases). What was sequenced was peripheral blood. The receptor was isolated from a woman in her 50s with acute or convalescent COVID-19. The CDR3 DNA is TGTGCTAGTGGTTTGGGCGACAGTCCTAGCACAGATACGCAGTATTTT. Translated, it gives CASGLGDSPSTDTQYF.